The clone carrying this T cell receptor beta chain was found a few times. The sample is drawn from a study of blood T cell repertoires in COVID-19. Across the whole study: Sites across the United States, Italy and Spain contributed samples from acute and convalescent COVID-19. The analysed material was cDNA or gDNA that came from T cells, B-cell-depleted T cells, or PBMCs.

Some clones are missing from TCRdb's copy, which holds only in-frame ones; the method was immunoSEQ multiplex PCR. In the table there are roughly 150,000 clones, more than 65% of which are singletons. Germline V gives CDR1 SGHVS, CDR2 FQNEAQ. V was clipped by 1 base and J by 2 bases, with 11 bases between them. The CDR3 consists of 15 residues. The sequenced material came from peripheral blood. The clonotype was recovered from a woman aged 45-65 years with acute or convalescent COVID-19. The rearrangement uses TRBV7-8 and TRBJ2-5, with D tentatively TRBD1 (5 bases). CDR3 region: CASSLVLGVQETQYF. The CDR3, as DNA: TGTGCCAGCAGCTTAGTGTTAGGGGTTCAAGAGACCCAGTACTTC.